The entry that follows covers one TCR beta chain sequence. Its antigen remains unknown. This record belongs to a study of cytomegalovirus exposure and HLA in healthy donors. As for the study in general: Sequencing of 180 million or so T cells in an earlier analysis found more than 100 million unique TCR beta sequences. Findings of the study overall: Reports state that TCR beta sequences accurately predicted most subjects' HLA-A and HLA-B alleles. Apparent HLA restriction characterized most CMV-associated TCR beta chains in a later analysis.

CDR3 length equals 14 residues. V lost 4 bases and J lost 8, with 15 bases in between. CDR1 and CDR2 (germline): MNHEY, SMNVEV (reference sequence). The PCR made use of 60 Vbeta and 13 Jbeta primers. The data were produced by immunoSEQ multiplex PCR, yet TCRdb's version contains in-frame clones alone and is incomplete. The sample includes some 190,000 clones, about three quarters seen only once; the top ten take around 2.2%. The V and J genes are TRBV27 and TRBJ1-3; tentatively, D is TRBD1 (5 bases). The sequence was obtained from a woman in her thirties in good health and CMV-seropositive. Sequences were obtained from PBMCs. The CDR3 DNA is TGTGCCAGCAGTTACTCCCCCGGGGGGTACACCATATATTTT. Translating it yields CASSYSPGGYTIYF.